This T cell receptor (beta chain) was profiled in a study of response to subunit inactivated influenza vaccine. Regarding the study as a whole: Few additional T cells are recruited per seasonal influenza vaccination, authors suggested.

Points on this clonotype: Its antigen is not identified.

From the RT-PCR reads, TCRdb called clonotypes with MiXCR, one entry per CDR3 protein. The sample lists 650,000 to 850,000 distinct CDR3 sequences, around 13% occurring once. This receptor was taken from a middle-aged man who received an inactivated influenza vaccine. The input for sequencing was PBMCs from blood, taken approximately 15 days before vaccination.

This CDR3 reads CASSLAEASGNTDTQYF. In DNA, the CDR3 is TGTGCCAGCTCACTGGCGGAGGCTAGCGGGAACACAGATACGCAGTATTTT. V and J are TRBV18 and TRBJ2-3, with 9 nucleotides matching TRBD2. Germline CDR1 is KGHSH and CDR2 is LQKENI. The trim removed 4 bases at V and 2 bases at J, leaving 10 bases unmatched. There are 17 residues in the CDR3.